Each of the 21 T cell receptor beta chains below was sequenced from the same sample in a study of shared clonotypes between healthy human individuals. Clones were sequenced by immunoSEQ multiplex PCR, and TCRdb holds only the in-frame ones, with some missing. The data hold about 1,500,000 clones, with approximately 97% observed a single time. Sequencing input: naive CD4+ T cells sorted from blood. As to subset: CD45RA+ positively selected. The receptors shown here come from a man aged 25-45 years in good health.

This clone was seen a handful of times. Within the sample, other DNA sequences also encode this same CDR3. The chain couples TRBV15 to TRBJ2-3; D is unresolved. V shed 1 base and J shed 1 base, with 0 bases lying between them. CDR1 and CDR2 from the germline V gene are LNHNV and YYDKDF (reference sequence). This CDR3 region has 12 residues. CDR3: CATSRGTDTQYF. In nucleotides, the CDR3 is TGTGCCACCAGCAGAGGCACAGATACGCAGTATTTT.

V and J are TRBV7-9 and TRBJ2-2, with 7 bases identical to TRBD1. J lost 2 bases, V lost 5 bases, and 5 bases had no gene match. This CDR3 is 15 amino acids long. Germline V gene lookup returns CDR1 SEHNR and CDR2 FQNEAQ (reference sequence). In nucleotides, the CDR3 is TGTGCCAGCAGCACCCGACAGGGAAACACCGGGGAGCTGTTTTTT. Its protein product is CASSTRQGNTGELFF.

This chain uses TRBV5-5 with TRBJ1-4; D is uncertain. CDR3 length: 16 amino acids. The germline V and J ends were trimmed by 3 bases and 5 bases, with 17 bases remaining between them. CDR1 is SGHKS and CDR2 is YYEKEE in the germline V gene (reference sequence). The CDR3 nucleotides are TGTGCCAGCAGCTCGGCCTCCTCAATCGGCAATGAAAAACTGTTTTTT. This sequence encodes CASSSASSIGNEKLFF.

The V gene is TRBV7-6, the J gene TRBJ2-1, with 9 nucleotides matching TRBD2. Per germline, CDR1 SGHVS and CDR2 FNYEAQ. V shed 1 base and J 7 bases; nucleotides not matched to a gene: 5. This CDR3 comprises 15 residues. CDR3 protein: CASSLGLAAQNEQFF. The CDR3 DNA is TGTGCCAGCAGCTTAGGACTAGCGGCGCAAAATGAGCAGTTCTTC.

This clone was counted a single time. V and J are TRBV7-2 and TRBJ2-3; no clear D gene. Germline values: CDR1 SGHTA, CDR2 FQGNSA. V was shortened by 5 bases and J by 6 bases, with 12 bases between the two germline ends. This CDR3 is built from 13 residues. The CDR3 DNA follows: TGTGCCAGCAGCGCCGCCGGGCGCGATACGCAGTATTTT. As protein: CASSAAGRDTQYF.

This clone was found once. This chain links TRBV6-6 with TRBJ1-2, with 8 bases fitting TRBD1. CDR1 is MNHNY, CDR2 SVGAGI, per germline (reference sequence). Trimming cost V 5 bases and J 4 bases; bases outside gene matches: 6. This CDR3 comprises 14 residues. The CDR3 is CASSHGQGPYGYTF. The CDR3 nucleotides are TGTGCCAGCAGTCACGGACAGGGACCCTATGGCTACACCTTC.

This clone is a singleton in its sample. In DNA, the CDR3 is TGTGCCACCAGCAGAGGGAGGTACCCGAATCAGCCCCAGCATTTT. Translation gives CATSRGRYPNQPQHF. The genes are TRBV15 and TRBJ1-5; D remains ambiguous. From germline, CDR1 is LNHNV and CDR2 YYDKDF (reference sequence). With 1 base removed from V and 4 bases from J, the gap between germline ends came to 11 bases. This CDR3 is built from 15 residues.

V is TRBV2 and J is TRBJ2-7, with 7 bases that match TRBD2. The CDR3 covers 14 residues. After removal of 7 bases from V and 3 bases from J, the junction contained 9 bases not matched to a gene. Germline loops: CDR1 SNHLY, CDR2 FYNNEI. DNA for the CDR3: TGTGCCAGCACCCGGGGAGGGAGTAGCTACGAGCAGTACTTC. Its translation: CASTRGGSSYEQYF.

The rearrangement links TRBV2 to TRBJ2-5; 7 bases align to TRBD1. Germline values: CDR1 SNHLY, CDR2 FYNNEI. This CDR3 has 15 amino acids. Trimming cost V 11 bases and J 2 bases; bases outside gene matches: 14. The CDR3 spells CACMWSGTDQETQYF. CDR3 coding DNA: TGTGCCTGCATGTGGTCCGGGACAGATCAAGAGACCCAGTACTTC.

The rearrangement links TRBV28 to TRBJ2-7; D call uncertain. The CDR3 totals 12 residues. With 6 bases removed from V and 1 base from J, the gap between germline ends came to 7 bases. The germline V gene has CDR1 MDHEN and CDR2 SYDVKM. The CDR3 is CASRAESYEQYF. The DNA for the CDR3 is TGTGCCAGCAGGGCGGAGTCCTACGAGCAGTACTTC. The full variable domain, with the rest looked up from reference TRBV28 and TRBJ2-7, is DVKVTQSSRYLVKRTGEKVFLECVQDMDHENMFWYRQDPGLGLRLIYFSYDVKMKEKGDIPEGYSVSREKKERFSLILESASTNQTSMYLCASRAESYEQYFGPGTRLTVT.

CDR3 nucleotides: TGCAGCGTTGAAAGGCCAGGGCCGAGCACAGATACGCAGTATTTT. As protein: CSVERPGPSTDTQYF. V usage is TRBV29-1 and J usage is TRBJ2-3, with a weak D call TRBD1 (5 bases). The CDR3 has 15 amino acids. Deletions cut 2 bases from V and 0 bases from J, with 12 bases between. CDR1 and CDR2 (germline): SQVTM, ANQGSEA.

The V gene is TRBV5-1, the J gene TRBJ2-1, with D possibly matching TRBD1 (6 bases). The CDR3 loop spans 18 amino acids. The germline CDR1 and CDR2 sequences are SGHRS and YFSETQ. Trimming took 4 bases from V and 0 from J, leaving 20 bases between them. CDR3 bases: TGCGCCAGCAGCCTGCTCCCTCACCGGGACAACTCCTACAATGAGCAGTTCTTC. Its translation is CASSLLPHRDNSYNEQFF.

The genes are TRBV7-6 and TRBJ2-3; a weak D match, TRBD2 (5 bases). In germline, CDR1 is SGHVS, CDR2 FNYEAQ. V shed 4 bases and J shed 6 bases, with 11 bases lying between them. This CDR3 region has 13 residues. CDR3: CASSSIGGDTQYF. The CDR3, as DNA: TGTGCCAGCAGCTCTATAGGCGGGGATACGCAGTATTTT.

To note about this clone: In the same sample, other DNA sequences code for this CDR3. The chain uses TRBV28 and TRBJ2-1, with unresolved D. The germline gives CDR1 MDHEN, CDR2 SYDVKM. This CDR3 comprises 14 residues. Trimming removed 3 bases from V and 6 bases from J, with 12 bases in between. CDR3 nucleotide sequence: TGTGCCAGCAGTTTTTCTCCCATTGGCAATGAGCAGTTCTTC. Translating gives CASSFSPIGNEQFF.

The sample holds one count of this clone. V usage is TRBV6-5 and J usage is TRBJ2-1, with 7 nucleotides matching TRBD1. Looked up from germline, CDR1 is MNHEY and CDR2 is SVGAGI. Unmatched junction bases numbered 3, after V lost 0 bases and J lost 4 bases. The CDR3 covers 15 residues. The CDR3 region is CASSYSKGQYNEQFF. In nucleotides, the CDR3 is TGTGCCAGCAGTTACTCGAAGGGACAGTACAATGAGCAGTTCTTC.

The chain is built from TRBV11-2 and TRBJ2-7; a possible D gene is TRBD1 (6 bases). With 0 bases removed from V and 8 bases from J, the gap between germline ends came to 11 bases. This CDR3 has 13 residues. The V gene's germline CDR1 is SGHAT and CDR2 FQNNGV. The CDR3 loop is CASSLDFQGKQYF. Written as DNA, the CDR3 is TGTGCCAGCAGCTTAGATTTTCAGGGGAAGCAGTACTTC.

The genes are TRBV2 and TRBJ1-4; unclear D gene. Germline V gene sequence: CDR1 SNHLY, CDR2 FYNNEI. This CDR3 is built from 13 residues. V dropped 6 bases and J dropped 5 bases, with 10 bases sitting between them. The CDR3 sequence is CASRTDANEKLFF. For the CDR3, the DNA is TGTGCCAGCAGAACGGATGCCAATGAAAAACTGTTTTTT.

This rearrangement joins TRBV5-1 to TRBJ2-7; 10 bases fit TRBD2. The CDR3 contains 14 residues. With 4 bases clipped from V and 6 bases from J, the junction kept 7 bases outside the gene matches. Germline V gene sequence: CDR1 SGHRS, CDR2 YFSETQ. CDR3 DNA: TGCGCCAGCAGCATTCTAGCGGGAGTTCCCGAGCAGTACTTC. It translates to CASSILAGVPEQYF.

The rearrangement joins TRBV2 to TRBJ1-5; 7 positions agree with TRBD1. The CDR3 is 13 residues long. The germline V gene has CDR1 SNHLY and CDR2 FYNNEI. V shed 7 bases, J shed 7 bases, and the junction held 7 bases outside the gene matches. The CDR3 here is CASTNRGNQPQHF. As DNA, the CDR3 is TGTGCCAGCACCAACAGGGGAAACCAGCCCCAGCATTTT.

V gene TRBV5-1 combines with J gene TRBJ1-3; D may be TRBD1 (5 bases). V was trimmed by 0 bases and J by 0 bases, leaving 7 bases between them. CDR3 length equals 15 residues. CDR1 is SGHRS and CDR2 is YFSETQ in the germline V gene. This chain's CDR3 is CASSLGGDSGNTIYF. CDR3 coding DNA: TGCGCCAGCAGCTTGGGGGGCGACTCTGGAAACACCATATATTTT.

This CDR3 is CASSLRAISTDTQYF. The CDR3 coding sequence is TGTGCCAGCAGCTTACGGGCCATTAGCACAGATACGCAGTATTTT. The rearrangement links TRBV7-3 to TRBJ2-3, with D uncertain. This CDR3 has 15 amino acids. Trimming left V 2 bases short and J 0 bases short, with 9 bases between. The germline V gene has CDR1 SGHTA and CDR2 FQGTGA.